The TCR beta chain under discussion was sequenced for a study of OX40 agonist ivuxolimab in advanced cancers. Study-wide points: On average, CD8+ T cells showed a greater number of expanded clones than CD4+. Dosing at 0.1 to 3.0 mg/kg was accompanied by clonal expansion of CD4+ and CD8+ blood T cells by week 6. Antigens targeted by the expanded peripheral T cells were not determined.

Germline V gene data show CDR1 as MNHEY and CDR2 as SVGAGI. This CDR3 comprises 16 residues. V dropped 1 base and J dropped 3 bases, with 15 bases sitting between them. Worth noting for this clone: Its antigen is currently unknown.

Blood sampling was done at baseline, cycle 4 day 1, and cycle 7 day 1. Only in-frame clones appear in the TCRdb table, and some are missing; sequencing was by immunoSEQ multiplex PCR. The sample contains 60,000 to 85,000 clones, about nine tenths of which appear only once. The source of this sequence is an adult with an advanced solid tumor such as melanoma, head and neck, liver or kidney cancer. J is TRBJ2-5 and V is TRBV6-5, with TRBD2 as a possible D gene (6 bases). The sequencing here drew on CD4+ or CD8+ T cells sorted from blood, taken in a trial of the OX40 agonist ivuxolimab. Here the CDR3 reads CASSYFTGGEEETQYF. The CDR3 DNA sequence: TGTGCCAGCAGTTACTTCACGGGTGGGGAGGAAGAGACCCAGTACTTC.